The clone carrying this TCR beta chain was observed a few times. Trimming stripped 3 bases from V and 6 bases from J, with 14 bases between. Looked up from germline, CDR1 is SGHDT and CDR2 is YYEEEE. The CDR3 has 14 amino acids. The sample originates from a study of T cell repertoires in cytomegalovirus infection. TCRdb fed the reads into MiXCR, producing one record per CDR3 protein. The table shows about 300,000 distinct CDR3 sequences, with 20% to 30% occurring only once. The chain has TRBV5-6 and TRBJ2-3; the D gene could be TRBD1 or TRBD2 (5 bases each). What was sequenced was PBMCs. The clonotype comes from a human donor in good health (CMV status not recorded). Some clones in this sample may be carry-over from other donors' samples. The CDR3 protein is CASSWDLTRDTQYF. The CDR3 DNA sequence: TGTGCCAGCAGCTGGGACCTGACGAGGGATACGCAGTATTTT.